This T cell receptor beta chain was recovered during a study of T-cell memory formation after mild COVID-19. Study summary: For the most part, TCR clusters were specific to one donor.

General study points: CD4+ clones that contracted lay mainly in CM and EM; CD8+ ones lay in EMRA. A subset of responding clones appeared in pre-infection memory, suggesting cross-reactive memory joined.

Details on this clonotype: What it binds is unknown.

V gave up 3 bases and J gave up 5 bases, with 12 bases separating them. CDR1 and CDR2 from the germline V gene are SGDLS and YYNGEE. This CDR3 is built from 13 residues. Constant-segment primers served in 5'RACE that generated TCR alpha and TCR beta cDNA libraries bearing sample barcodes and UMIs. In TCRdb, the 5' RACE reads were re-called with MiXCR into one record per CDR3 protein. The sample includes tens of thousands of distinct CDR3 sequences, about 13% of them seen just once. Sample: PBMCs or a T cell subset sorted from them (not recorded which). This rearrangement joins TRBV9 to TRBJ2-7, with D maybe TRBD1 (5 bases). The receptor was isolated from an adult woman who had mild COVID-19 (a few samples of this study predate the infection). Cell type and time point are not known. The CDR3 here is CASSAQGINEQYF. DNA for the CDR3: TGTGCCAGCAGCGCCCAGGGAATTAACGAGCAGTACTTC.